This T cell receptor (beta chain) was documented in a study of T cell responses to AZD1222 COVID-19 vaccine (dated by TCRdb to the early 2020s). Broadly, across the study: AZD1222 recipients whose second dose came at about 4 weeks and those whose second dose came at about 12 weeks were combined into one group, since spike-specific TCR depth and breadth did not differ between the two schedules. Trial participants were enrolled by age into subgroups of 18-55, 56-69 and 70-plus years, and roughly 150, 30 and 60 TCR-sequenced participants, respectively, were included in these subgroups. A total of 230 to 250 trial participants underwent TCR sequencing, of whom about 210 had received two doses of AZD1222 and approximately 25 had received two doses of the MenACWY control vaccine. Broader findings and caveats from the paper: Conclusions about previously exposed vaccinees are limited, since just five or six AZD1222 recipients were seropositive for SARS-CoV-2 at baseline. The 56-69-year group was small, and its depth increase did not reach significance, likely because of low power. Participants were mostly white British, with more females than males. The authors suggested clonal diversity may have been underestimated. Nearly half of unique spike-specific TCRs reportedly recognized epitopes outside regions mutated in the B.1.351 and B.1.1.7 variants. Spike-specific TCR breadth and depth rose significantly after two AZD1222 doses compared with day 0 and with MenACWY recipients. Because no day 14 peak-response samples were available, repertoires were characterized only after the peak T cell response. The whole spike protein was spanned by vaccine-associated CD4 TCRs, and dominant responses were seen in regions 160-218 and 743-854.

From the cysteine through the phenylalanine, the CDR3 covers 14 amino acids. Kept here is only the CDR3 DNA, which spans 42 bases and is read in frame from base 1. V lost 6 bases and J lost 7 bases, and the count of bases not matched to a germline gene is 8. Sequences LNHDA (CDR1) and SQIVND (CDR2) are obtained from the germline V gene (reference sequence). According to the study, the label for this sample's time point signals: baseline before first vaccination. Vaccinee samples came from UK trials COV001 and COV002, including a single-blind randomized controlled phase 2/3 trial of AZD1222 (ChAdOx1 nCoV-19) in healthy adults. For TCRbeta chain sequencing, PBMC samples were collected from trial participants at day 0 and at day 28 after the second dose. The CDR3 regions of human TCRbeta chains were analyzed by immunosequencing. The published analysis was carried out like this. Repertoire TCRs were checked for matches against a reference library of SARS-CoV-2-specific TCRs that had been generated using the MIRA antigen-specificity platform. Breadth meant the fraction of unique TCRs that were SARS-CoV-2-associated, whereas depth meant the fraction of total T cells that were SARS-CoV-2-associated. Using the MIRA data, each spike-specific TCR was assigned both to the spike region to which the TCR was reactive and to a CD4 or CD8 class. Log10-transformed breadth and depth values were compared by one-way ANOVA with Sidak's multiple comparisons tests. TCRdb mirrors the immuneACCESS table, restricted to in-frame sequences. Some clones are absent from its copies; in checked studies, under half trace to an unresolved V gene, and the reason for the others is unknown. Clone size and the V and J calls come from that table; the DNA yielded D and trimming. Recorded for this sample are about 120,000 clones; around 87% of them occurred a single time. Under 11% of the sample lies in the top ten.

Turning to this clone: It lacks a known antigen. No quality values exist for individual bases; no much larger clone is one base distant.

This specimen consisted of peripheral blood, obtained on day 0 of AZD1222 vaccination. The source is an adult in good health. The V and J genes are TRBV19 and TRBJ1-5, with 8 middle bases fitting TRBD1. The CDR3 corresponds to CASRYGQGGQPQHF. The bases read TGTGCCAGTAGGTACGGACAGGGAGGACAGCCCCAGCATTTT.